The TCR beta chain under discussion was sequenced for a study of OX40 agonist ivuxolimab in advanced cancers. Study summary: Cohort: more than 75% men, mean age about 60, aged about 23 to 79. In three patients, partial responses were observed, one with hepatocellular carcinoma and two with cutaneous melanoma.

To note about this clone: Its cognate antigen is unknown.

General study findings and limits: Fewer expanded clones were found on average in CD4+ than in CD8+ T cells. The study found among the lowest clonal expansion in partial responders at 0.1-3.0 mg/kg.

Looked up from germline, CDR1 is SGHTA and CDR2 is FQGTGA. There are 13 residues in the CDR3. V was cut by 5 bases and J by 8 bases, with 12 bases left in between. The method was immunoSEQ multiplex PCR; TCRdb's version includes in-frame clones alone and lacks a portion of them. The sample includes roughly 48,000 clones, 80% to 90% seen only once; the top ten take roughly 9.9%. The chain carries TRBV7-3 and TRBJ1-4; possible D gene TRBD1, 5 bases. Sequencing was performed on CD4+ or CD8+ T cells sorted from blood, taken in a trial of the OX40 agonist ivuxolimab. The receptor was derived from an adult with an advanced solid tumor such as melanoma, head and neck, liver or kidney cancer. CDR3 bases: TGTGCCAGCAGCCAAGGGTGGGGGGAAAAACTGTTTTTT. Amino acids: CASSQGWGEKLFF. The complete variable domain, with remaining parts taken from reference TRBV7-3 and TRBJ1-4, reads GAGVSQTPSNKVTEKGKYVELRCDPISGHTALYWYRQSLGQGPEFLIYFQGTGAADDSGLPNDRFFAVRPEGSVSTLKIQRTERGDSAVYLCASSQGWGEKLFFGSGTQLSVL.